The 18 T cell receptor beta chains presented below share a single source sample, sequenced in a study of CXCR3-negative and CXCR3-positive naive CD8 T cells. The method, 5' RACE with UMI labels, was used to prepare the TRB cDNA libraries. TCRdb re-called the 5' RACE reads and gives one entry per CDR3 protein, without DNA. This sample contains roughly 70,000 distinct CDR3 sequences. The material sequenced was naive CXCR3- CD8+ T cells from blood. The subset is: CD45RO-CCR7+CD27+CD95- naive CD8+ T cells lacking CXCR3 (TNR3-). All receptors derive from a human donor in good health. Some clones in this sample may be carry-over from other donors' samples.

The rearrangement joins TRBV29-1 to TRBJ2-7; TCRdb designates TRBD1, a call that cannot be tested without DNA. Per the germline V gene, CDR1 is SQVTM and CDR2 is ANQGSEA. This CDR3 region has 13 residues. This chain's CDR3 is CSARTVGTYEQYF.

This clonotype is identified as medium-sized (0.01 to 0.1%) from frequency. The rearrangement links TRBV2 to TRBJ2-5. CDR3 length equals 12 residues. Germline CDR1 SNHLY, CDR2 FYNNEI. CDR3 in amino acids: CASGSIEETQYF. Looking up the rest from reference TRBV2 and TRBJ2-5 gives the full variable domain: EPEVTQTPSHQVTQMGQEVILRCVPISNHLYFYWYRQILGQKVEFLVSFYNNEISEKSEIFDDQFSVERPDGSNFTLKIRSTKLEDSAMYFCASGSIEETQYFGPGTRLLVL.

The genes are TRBV10-3 and TRBJ2-7; without DNA, the TCRdb call of TRBD1 cannot be checked. The germline V gene encodes CDR1 ENHRY and CDR2 SYGVKD. CDR3 size: 12 residues. The CDR3 loop reads CASRDGLYEQYF.

This sequence joins TRBV21-1 and TRBJ1-1; checking the TCRdb D call of TRBD1 is not possible without DNA. TRBV21-1 represents a pseudogene. The CDR3 is 15 residues long. CDR3: CASSAPGPRYTEAFF.

J is TRBJ1-2 and V is TRBV28; TCRdb picks TRBD1, but there is no DNA to check that call. The CDR3 has 14 residues. Germline CDR1 and CDR2: MDHEN and SYDVKM. This chain's CDR3 is CASSSRDSYYGYTF.

V gene TRBV2 combines with J gene TRBJ2-3. CDR1 is SNHLY and CDR2 is FYNNEI in the germline V gene. The CDR3 has 12 amino acids. The CDR3 sequence: CASSEGSDTQYF.

This chain joins TRBV7-9 and TRBJ2-2; lacking DNA, the TRBD1 call made by TCRdb goes unchecked. Per germline, CDR1 SEHNR and CDR2 FQNEAQ (reference sequence). CDR3 size: 18 residues. The CDR3 is CASSTARGQGGSTGELFF.

V gene TRBV3-1 combines with J gene TRBJ2-1; the TCRdb D gene call, TRBD1, has no DNA to confirm it. Germline CDR1 LGHDT, CDR2 YNNKEL (reference sequence). The CDR3 spans 16 residues. CDR3 in amino acids: CASSLPGQVTYNEQFF.

V is TRBV4-1 and J is TRBJ1-4; TCRdb calls TRBD1, which cannot be checked without DNA. The CDR3 runs to 15 residues. Germline V gives CDR1 MGHRA, CDR2 YSYEKL. The CDR3 reads CASSQRDRDGEKLFF.

The genes are TRBV9 and TRBJ2-3. This CDR3 is built from 11 residues. Germline lookup yields CDR1 SGDLS and CDR2 YYNGEE. This chain's CDR3 is CASSASDTQYF.

The chain's CDR3 is CASSLTSGTGAYEQYF. The rearrangement uses TRBV7-8 and TRBJ2-7; checking the TCRdb D call of TRBD1 is not possible without DNA. The CDR3 length is 16 residues. Germline CDR1 is SGHVS and CDR2 is FQNEAQ.

J is TRBJ2-2 and V is TRBV13. The CDR3 consists of 15 residues. Germline V gene data show CDR1 as PRHDT and CDR2 as FYEKMQ (reference sequence). Here the CDR3 reads CASSPESSNTGELFF.

The rearrangement links TRBV3-1 to TRBJ2-7; with no DNA, the TCRdb D assignment of TRBD1 cannot be verified. This CDR3 contains 18 residues. Germline CDR1 is LGHDT and CDR2 is YNNKEL (reference sequence). Here the CDR3 reads CASSQDRFTTGANYEQYF.

The chain joins TRBV13 to TRBJ2-1. Germline V gives CDR1 PRHDT, CDR2 FYEKMQ (reference sequence). The CDR3 totals 13 residues. The chain's CDR3 is CASSYRWDNEQFF.

The rearrangement uses TRBV7-9 and TRBJ2-1. This CDR3 is 15 amino acids long. Germline V gene lookup returns CDR1 SEHNR and CDR2 FQNEAQ (reference sequence). CDR3 loop: CASSLVPSSYNEQFF.

This CDR3 is CASSFSGGSYEQYF. V gene TRBV12-3 or TRBV12-4 combines with J gene TRBJ2-7. This CDR3 comprises 14 residues.

V is TRBV29-1 and J is TRBJ2-5; TCRdb names TRBD2, which stays unverified in the absence of DNA. Germline CDR1 SQVTM, CDR2 ANQGSEA. The CDR3 has 15 residues. The CDR3: CSVQLAGDARETQYF.

The chain links TRBV29-1 to TRBJ2-1; TCRdb gives TRBD2 as the D gene, but with no DNA this cannot be confirmed. Per the germline V gene, CDR1 is SQVTM and CDR2 is ANQGSEA. CDR3 length: 14 residues. CDR3 amino acids: CSVEASGRFGEQFF.